What follows are 25 T cell receptor beta chains derived from one specimen sequenced in a study of OX40 agonist ivuxolimab in advanced cancers. Clones were sequenced by immunoSEQ multiplex PCR, and TCRdb holds only the in-frame ones, with some missing. The sample yields 45,000 to 50,000 clones, approximately 79% seen once. The sequencing used CD4+ or CD8+ T cells sorted from blood, collected in a trial of the OX40 agonist ivuxolimab. These receptors were taken from an adult with an advanced solid tumor such as melanoma, head and neck, liver or kidney cancer.

The V and J genes are TRBV19 and TRBJ1-2, with 9 bases lining up with TRBD1. Germline V gene sequence: CDR1 LNHDA, CDR2 SQIVND (reference sequence). The CDR3 runs 16 residues. J lost 0 bases, V lost 7 bases, and 9 bases had no gene match. CDR3 in amino acids: CASNVPGQGSNYGYTF. The CDR3 nucleotides read TGTGCCAGTAATGTCCCGGGACAGGGTTCTAACTATGGCTACACCTTC.

This rearrangement joins TRBV14 to TRBJ2-7; perhaps TRBD2 as D (5 bases). This CDR3 has 14 amino acids. Germline V CDR1 and CDR2: SGHDN, FVKESK. Between the trimmed V and J ends, which lost 1 base and 2 bases, there was a span of 9 bases. The CDR3 bases are TGTGCCAGCAGCCAAGTTTCGGGGACCTACGAGCAGTACTTC. Its translation: CASSQVSGTYEQYF.

V gene TRBV5-6 combines with J gene TRBJ2-7; no firm D call. Deletions cut 0 bases from V and 7 bases from J, with 17 bases between. This CDR3 has 15 amino acids. The germline V gene encodes CDR1 SGHDT and CDR2 YYEEEE. CDR3 DNA: TGTGCCAGCAGCTTGGAGATTATTAGGGAAGTGGAGCAGTACTTC. Its translation: CASSLEIIREVEQYF. Based on the CDR3 plus reference TRBV5-6 and TRBJ2-7, the full variable domain is DAGVTQSPTHLIKTRGQQVTLRCSPKSGHDTVSWYQQALGQGPQFIFQYYEEEERQRGNFPDRFSGHQFPNYSSELNVNALLLGDSALYLCASSLEIIREVEQYFGPGTRLTVT.

J is TRBJ2-7 and V is TRBV6-6; a possible D gene is TRBD1 (5 bases). The CDR3 spans 10 residues. Looked up from germline, CDR1 is MNHNY and CDR2 is SVGAGI (reference sequence). This CDR3 is CGSGWGEQYF. In DNA, the CDR3 is TGTGGATCAGGGTGGGGAGAGCAGTACTTC.

The V gene is TRBV19, the J gene TRBJ2-3; a weak D match, TRBD2 (5 bases). V shed 2 bases and J shed 1 base, with 13 bases lying between them. CDR3 length: 16 amino acids. CDR1 LNHDA and CDR2 SQIVND come from the germline V gene (reference sequence). The CDR3 DNA reads as TGTGCCAGTAGTATAAGGAGTGTGGGAGGCACAGATACGCAGTATTTT. Translated, it gives CASSIRSVGGTDTQYF.

The chain employs TRBV4-1 and TRBJ2-1; 8 bases are shared with TRBD1. V dropped 1 base and J dropped 8; count of bases not matched to a gene: 7. Germline CDR1 and CDR2: MGHRA and YSYEKL. CDR3 length equals 15 residues. The CDR3 loop reads CASSQAPDRVDEQFF. The DNA of the CDR3 is TGCGCCAGCAGCCAAGCCCCGGACAGGGTCGATGAGCAGTTCTTC.

The chain combines TRBV7-2 with TRBJ1-2; the D gene is possibly TRBD1 (6 bases). V lost 2 bases, J lost 4 bases, and 14 bases lay in between. Germline loops: CDR1 SGHTA, CDR2 FQGNSA. This CDR3 is 15 amino acids long. The CDR3 reads CASSLIFRDTYGYTF. The CDR3 nucleotides read TGTGCCAGCAGCTTAATATTCCGGGACACCTATGGCTACACCTTC.

This chain uses TRBV6-5 with TRBJ1-2; the D is unclear. The germline CDR1 and CDR2 sequences are MNHEY and SVGAGI. This CDR3 has 11 residues. V was shortened by 5 bases and J by 8 bases, with 9 bases between the two germline ends. The CDR3, as DNA: TGTGCCAGCAGTCCGGCGATGGGCTACACCTTC. Translation gives CASSPAMGYTF.

The V and J genes are TRBV6-6 and TRBJ2-5; possible D gene TRBD2, 5 bases. Germline V CDR1 and CDR2: MNHNY, SVGAGI (reference sequence). The CDR3 has 13 amino acids. V was trimmed by 4 bases and J by 4 bases, leaving 10 bases between them. The CDR3 nucleotides are TGTGCCAGCAGTTTGCGGGTACGAGAGACCCAGTACTTC. Translating it yields CASSLRVRETQYF.

The chain links TRBV18 to TRBJ1-5, with a possible D match to TRBD1 (6 bases). Germline V CDR1 and CDR2: KGHSH, LQKENI. The V end lost 11 bases, the J end lost 5 bases, and 22 bases lay between the germline ends. This CDR3 contains 15 residues. The CDR3 DNA follows: TGTGCCTCCTCCCCGGGGGGGCGCCATGATCAGCCCCAGCATTTT. It encodes CASSPGGRHDQPQHF.

This clone was counted a single time. This rearrangement joins TRBV21-1 to TRBJ1-1; the table names TRBD1, a call not compared with the DNA. TRBV21-1 is a pseudogene. The CDR3 is 20 residues long. CDR3 amino acids: CASSKAHVRDIGNMNTEAFF. DNA for the CDR3: TGTGCCAGCAGCAAAGCTCACGTCCGGGACATTGGGAACATGAACACTGAAGCTTTCTTT.

This chain joins TRBV20-1 and TRBJ1-5; D perhaps matches TRBD1 (6 bases). The CDR3 runs to 11 residues. Germline CDR1 reads DFQATT; CDR2 reads SNEGSKA (reference sequence). Trimming cost V 5 bases and J 4 bases, with 6 bases left between them. The CDR3, as DNA: TGCAGTGCTCAGGGGAATCAGCCCCAGCATTTT. It encodes CSAQGNQPQHF.

V and J are TRBV7-9 and TRBJ1-5, with D possibly matching TRBD1 (6 bases). The CDR3 runs 13 residues. Germline CDR1 reads SEHNR; CDR2 reads FQNEAQ (reference sequence). Trimming took 8 bases from V and 4 from J, leaving 12 bases between them. The CDR3 DNA reads TGTGCCAGCGAAGGGGGGGCAAATCAGCCCCAGCATTTT. Translated, it gives CASEGGANQPQHF.

V gene TRBV6-5 combines with J gene TRBJ1-1, with 12 bases fitting TRBD1. CDR3 size: 15 residues. V lost 7 bases and J lost 1; bases outside the gene matches: 4. Germline lookup yields CDR1 MNHEY and CDR2 SVGAGI. CDR3 sequence reads: CASTPGQGANTEAFF. CDR3 sequence (DNA): TGTGCCAGCACTCCGGGACAGGGGGCGAACACTGAAGCTTTCTTT.

V gene TRBV19 combines with J gene TRBJ1-2, with TRBD1 as a possible D gene (5 bases). Germline CDR1 reads LNHDA; CDR2 reads SQIVND (reference sequence). Between the trimmed V and J ends, which lost 10 bases and 2 bases, there was a span of 8 bases. The CDR3 is made up of 11 amino acids. CDR3: CATRQNYGYTF. CDR3 nucleotides: TGTGCCACCCGACAGAACTATGGCTACACCTTC.

The chain uses TRBV5-1 and TRBJ2-3, with 10 bases fitting TRBD2. The CDR3 consists of 15 residues. V lost 4 bases to trimming and J lost 6 bases; unmatched junction nucleotides: 8. The V gene's germline CDR1 is SGHRS and CDR2 YFSETQ. The CDR3 nucleotides read TGCGCCAGCAGCACCAGCGGGAGGGCCGTTGATACGCAGTATTTT. Residues: CASSTSGRAVDTQYF.

V usage is TRBV19 and J usage is TRBJ2-1, with 10 bases fitting TRBD1. The CDR3 length is 14 residues. J was trimmed by 8 bases and V by 5 bases; bases with no gene match: 6. Looked up from germline, CDR1 is LNHDA and CDR2 is SQIVND (reference sequence). DNA of the CDR3: TGTGCCAGTAGTCGGGACAGGGGCATCCATGAGCAGTTCTTC. It translates to CASSRDRGIHEQFF.

The CDR3 DNA follows: TGTGCCAGCAGCTTAGCTGAACTAGCGGGTCCGCAGTACTTC. Amino acid sequence: CASSLAELAGPQYF. V usage is TRBV7-9 and J usage is TRBJ2-7, with TRBD2 matching over 9 bases. Germline values: CDR1 SEHNR, CDR2 FQNEAQ (reference sequence). V was clipped by 0 bases and J by 9 bases; unmatched bases: 6. CDR3 size: 14 residues.

The rearrangement links TRBV6-6 to TRBJ1-1, with 7 bases that match TRBD1. V shed 7 bases and J 3 bases; nucleotides not matched to a gene: 8. Germline CDR1 and CDR2: MNHNY and SVGAGI (reference sequence). The CDR3 loop spans 14 amino acids. CDR3 amino acids: CASTTGVTHTEAFF. DNA of the CDR3: TGTGCCAGCACCACAGGGGTCACACACACTGAAGCTTTCTTT.

This clone was counted a single time. The gene calls are TRBV28 and TRBJ1-1; D is ambiguous. CDR3 size: 13 residues. Germline CDR1 is MDHEN and CDR2 is SYDVKM. V shed 7 bases and J shed 1 base, with 10 bases lying between them. The CDR3 here is CASTVQANTEAFF. In DNA, the CDR3 is TGTGCCAGCACCGTCCAGGCGAACACTGAAGCTTTCTTT.

Of note for this clone: Different DNA sequences within this sample yield the same CDR3. The chain carries TRBV7-8 and TRBJ1-3; D gene uncertain. The CDR3 totals 13 residues. V lost 6 bases and J lost 3, with 9 bases in between. Germline CDR1 reads SGHVS; CDR2 reads FQNEAQ. The DNA of the CDR3 is TGTGCCAGCAGTTTCCAAGGTGGAAACACCATATATTTT. Residues: CASSFQGGNTIYF.

This clone was seen only a few times. The J gene is TRBJ2-7, the V gene TRBV28, with TRBD2 identical over 9 bases. Germline loops: CDR1 MDHEN, CDR2 SYDVKM. The CDR3 is made up of 19 amino acids. With V trimmed by 4 bases and J by 2 bases, 18 bases remained unmatched. The CDR3, as DNA: TGTGCCAGCAGTTCGCGGGGGGGCAATTTACGACGTACACCCTACGAGCAGTACTTC. It specifies CASSSRGGNLRRTPYEQYF. The full variable domain, completed using reference TRBV28 and TRBJ2-7, is DVKVTQSSRYLVKRTGEKVFLECVQDMDHENMFWYRQDPGLGLRLIYFSYDVKMKEKGDIPEGYSVSREKKERFSLILESASTNQTSMYLCASSSRGGNLRRTPYEQYFGPGTRLTVT.

This clone appeared once. J is TRBJ2-7 and V is TRBV29-1; TRBD2 matches 9 bases. V lost 7 bases to trimming and J lost 1 base; unmatched junction nucleotides: 8. Germline CDR1 and CDR2: SQVTM and ANQGSEA. This CDR3 region has 14 residues. This chain's CDR3 is CSGKTSGLSYEQYF. CDR3 DNA: TGCAGCGGCAAGACTAGCGGTTTGTCCTACGAGCAGTACTTC.

V usage is TRBV6-1 and J usage is TRBJ2-4; D is uncertain. Germline CDR1 MNHNS, CDR2 SASEGT. The CDR3 has 16 residues. Trimming stripped 0 bases from V and 0 bases from J, with 9 bases between. The CDR3 coding sequence is TGTGCCAGCAGTGAAGCACCCGGCGGAGCCAAAAACATTCAGTACTTC. It translates to CASSEAPGGAKNIQYF.

V usage is TRBV19 and J usage is TRBJ2-2; the D gene could be TRBD1 or TRBD2 (5 bases each). Germline assignment: CDR1 LNHDA and CDR2 SQIVND (reference sequence). There are 14 residues in the CDR3. Trimming left V 5 bases short and J 3 bases short, with 10 bases between. CDR3 region: CASSGGTHTGELFF. In nucleotides, the CDR3 is TGTGCCAGTAGTGGGGGAACGCACACCGGGGAGCTGTTTTTT.